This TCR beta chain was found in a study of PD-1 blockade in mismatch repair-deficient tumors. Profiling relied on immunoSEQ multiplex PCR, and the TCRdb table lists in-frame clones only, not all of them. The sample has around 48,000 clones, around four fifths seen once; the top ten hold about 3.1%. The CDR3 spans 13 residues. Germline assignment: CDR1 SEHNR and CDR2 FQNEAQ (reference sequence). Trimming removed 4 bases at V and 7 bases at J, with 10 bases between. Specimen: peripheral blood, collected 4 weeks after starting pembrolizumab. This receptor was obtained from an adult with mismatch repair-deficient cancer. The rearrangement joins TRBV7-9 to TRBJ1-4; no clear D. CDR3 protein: CASSSPEGEKLFF. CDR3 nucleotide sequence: TGTGCCAGCAGCTCCCCGGAGGGTGAAAAACTGTTTTTT. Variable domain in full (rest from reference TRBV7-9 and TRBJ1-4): DTGVSQNPRHKITKRGQNVTFRCDPISEHNRLYWYRQTLGQGPEFLTYFQNEAQLEKSRLLSDRFSAERPKGSFSTLEIQRTEQGDSAMYLCASSSPEGEKLFFGSGTQLSVL.